The 20 T cell receptor beta chains below were found in one sample sequenced in a study of T cell clones after liver transplantation. Here immunoSEQ multiplex PCR was the method, and the copy in TCRdb shows in-frame clones only, minus some. The sample records some 120,000 clones, about nine tenths being singletons. The sequences come from CD4+ T cells from blood, collected 12 months after liver transplant. The origin of the receptors is a human patient who received a liver transplant. Some T cells may be supplied by the graft donor.

The chain couples TRBV30 to TRBJ2-7; TRBD2 aligns across 10 bases. Germline V lookup: CDR1 GTSNPN, CDR2 SVGIG (reference sequence). The CDR3 extends over 14 amino acids. The trim removed 2 bases at V and 6 bases at J, leaving 7 bases unmatched. The CDR3: CAWSIVGLASEQYF. In nucleotides, the CDR3 is TGTGCCTGGAGTATAGTGGGACTAGCGTCCGAGCAGTACTTC.

The chain recombines TRBV5-4 with TRBJ2-4; 12 nucleotides align to TRBD2. With V trimmed by 1 base and J by 6 bases, 8 bases remained unmatched. In germline, CDR1 is SGHNT, CDR2 YYREEE (reference sequence). CDR3 length: 17 residues. CDR3 sequence (DNA): TGTGCCAGCAGCTTGACCCCGCTAGCGGGAGGGGGAAACATTCAGTACTTC. Its translation is CASSLTPLAGGGNIQYF. Variable domain in full (rest from reference TRBV5-4 and TRBJ2-4): ETGVTQSPTHLIKTRGQQVTLRCSSQSGHNTVSWYQQALGQGPQFIFQYYREEENGRGNFPPRFSGLQFPNYSSELNVNALELDDSALYLCASSLTPLAGGGNIQYFGAGTRLSVL.

The rearrangement uses TRBV5-6 and TRBJ2-7; D is undetermined. CDR1 is SGHDT and CDR2 is YYEEEE in the germline V gene. This CDR3 has 13 residues. V was shortened by 1 base and J by 3 bases, with 8 bases between the two germline ends. The CDR3 nucleotides are TGTGCCAGCAGCTTGTTCGGCAACTACGAGCAGTACTTC. As protein: CASSLFGNYEQYF. Combining the CDR3 with reference TRBV5-6 and TRBJ2-7 gives the whole variable domain DAGVTQSPTHLIKTRGQQVTLRCSPKSGHDTVSWYQQALGQGPQFIFQYYEEEERQRGNFPDRFSGHQFPNYSSELNVNALLLGDSALYLCASSLFGNYEQYFGPGTRLTVT.

V gene TRBV4-1 combines with J gene TRBJ1-3; 7 bases are shared with TRBD1. The CDR3 is 15 residues long. The germline V gene encodes CDR1 MGHRA and CDR2 YSYEKL. Trimming removed 3 bases from V and 4 bases from J; junction bases left unmatched: 6. CDR3 in DNA: TGCGCCAGCAGCCAGGGGACAGCGGCCGGAAACACCATATATTTT. Translation: CASSQGTAAGNTIYF.

This chain joins TRBV12-5 and TRBJ1-2; D perhaps matches TRBD1 (6 bases). Germline V gene lookup returns CDR1 LGHNT and CDR2 FRNRAP. This CDR3 comprises 11 residues. The CDR3 loop is CSIRDIYGYTF. In DNA, the CDR3 is TGTTCGATACGGGACATCTATGGCTACACCTTC.

This clone was seen only a few times. The rearrangement links TRBV5-1 to TRBJ2-7; TRBD1 matches 10 bases. The ends lost 4 bases at V and 2 bases at J; junction bases unmatched: 6. The CDR3 is 15 amino acids. Germline CDR1 SGHRS, CDR2 YFSETQ. The CDR3 nucleotides read TGCGCCAGCAGCCAGCCGGGACAGGGGACCTACGAGCAGTACTTC. Translation gives CASSQPGQGTYEQYF.

The rearrangement links TRBV11-2 to TRBJ2-7; D is perhaps TRBD2 (5 bases). V dropped 11 bases and J dropped 4 bases, with 18 bases sitting between them. The germline CDR1 and CDR2 sequences are SGHAT and FQNNGV. This CDR3 is built from 13 residues. CDR3 sequence reads: CASDPGGGYEQYF. CDR3 sequence (DNA): TGTGCCTCCGACCCCGGCGGCGGGTACGAGCAGTACTTC.

The genes are TRBV18 and TRBJ2-7; 8 nucleotides match TRBD2. Per the germline V gene, CDR1 is KGHSH and CDR2 is LQKENI. With V trimmed by 5 bases and J by 2 bases, 5 bases remained unmatched. CDR3 size: 14 residues. The CDR3 DNA follows: TGTGCCAGCTCATCCGGACTAGCAACCTACGAGCAGTACTTC. This codes for CASSSGLATYEQYF.

The CDR3 here is CATQWGQGARNEQFF. The CDR3 DNA reads TGTGCCACACAATGGGGGCAGGGTGCGCGAAATGAGCAGTTCTTC. The chain links TRBV11-3 to TRBJ2-1; weak D call: TRBD1 (6 bases). This CDR3 comprises 15 residues. V was cut by 10 bases and J by 7 bases, with 23 bases left in between. In germline, CDR1 is SGHNT, CDR2 YENEEA.

This chain joins TRBV19 and TRBJ1-5; tentatively, D is TRBD1 (6 bases). Trimming pared 7 bases from V and 0 bases from J, leaving 22 bases between. The CDR3 contains 18 residues. Germline assignment: CDR1 LNHDA and CDR2 SQIVND (reference sequence). The CDR3 sequence: CASTKSAPTGHSNQPQHF. The CDR3 bases are TGTGCCAGTACCAAATCCGCCCCGACAGGACATAGCAATCAGCCCCAGCATTTT.

The chain couples TRBV5-4 to TRBJ2-1; unclear D gene. Germline loops: CDR1 SGHNT, CDR2 YYREEE (reference sequence). CDR3 size: 13 residues. V was clipped by 2 bases and J by 7 bases, with 10 bases between them. CDR3 amino acids: CASSLVTENEQFF. The DNA of the CDR3 is TGTGCCAGCAGCTTAGTGACTGAGAATGAGCAGTTCTTC.

V and J are TRBV29-1 and TRBJ1-1; 7 nucleotides agree with TRBD1. Germline V gene data show CDR1 as SQVTM and CDR2 as ANQGSEA. This CDR3 spans 12 amino acids. J lost 5 bases, V lost 7 bases, and 7 bases had no gene match. CDR3 coding DNA: TGCAGCGCAGGGGGGGTTGGGACTGAAGCTTTCTTT. Translation: CSAGGVGTEAFF.

The chain has TRBV21-1 and TRBJ1-1; TRBD1 was called by the table and not checked on the DNA. TRBV21-1 is marked as a pseudogene. The CDR3 covers 15 residues. The CDR3 sequence: CASSKVQGAPAEAFF. The CDR3, as DNA: TGTGCCAGCAGCAAAGTCCAGGGGGCGCCGGCTGAAGCTTTCTTT.

The chain links TRBV6-5 to TRBJ2-5; 7 nucleotides agree with TRBD2. Germline V gene sequence: CDR1 MNHEY, CDR2 SVGAGI. V lost 11 bases and J lost 7; bases outside the gene matches: 10. This CDR3 spans 12 amino acids. CDR3 sequence (DNA): TGTGCCGCCGGACTAGGCGGAGGGACCCAGTACTTC. Its translation is CAAGLGGGTQYF.

The CDR3 reads CASSRTGTGAGNTIYF. CDR3 coding DNA: TGTGCCAGCAGTCGTACCGGGACAGGGGCCGGAAACACCATATATTTT. J is TRBJ1-3 and V is TRBV7-8; 10 bases align to TRBD1. Germline lookup yields CDR1 SGHVS and CDR2 FQNEAQ. Trimming took 6 bases from V and 4 from J; bases not matched to a gene: 9. CDR3 length: 16 residues.

The chain carries TRBV5-5 and TRBJ1-5; D unresolved. CDR3 length: 13 residues. V was shortened by 1 base and J by 7 bases, with 9 bases between the two germline ends. Germline loops: CDR1 SGHKS, CDR2 YYEKEE (reference sequence). The chain's CDR3 is CASSLYILQPQHF. CDR3 nucleotides: TGTGCCAGCAGCTTGTATATCCTACAGCCCCAGCATTTT.

The gene calls are TRBV28 and TRBJ2-7; D gene unclear. Trimming took off 1 base at V and 2 bases at J, with 3 bases between the two ends. Germline-derived CDR1 and CDR2 are MDHEN and SYDVKM. This CDR3 is built from 12 residues. The CDR3 DNA follows: TGTGCCAGCAGTTTATCCGCCTACGAGCAGTACTTC. Translation gives CASSLSAYEQYF.

This clone was recorded once. Other DNA sequences in this sample translate to the same CDR3. This sequence joins TRBV6-6 and TRBJ2-7, with D unresolved. The germline V and J ends were trimmed by 0 bases and 0 bases, with 6 bases remaining between them. The CDR3 sequence is 14 residues long. Germline lookup yields CDR1 MNHNY and CDR2 SVGAGI (reference sequence). The CDR3 DNA is TGTGCCAGCAGTTACTCGCCCAGCTCCTACGAGCAGTACTTC. Protein product: CASSYSPSSYEQYF.

The rearrangement uses TRBV2 and TRBJ1-1; D may be TRBD1 (5 bases). The germline CDR1 and CDR2 sequences are SNHLY and FYNNEI. CDR3 length equals 15 residues. Trimming pared 4 bases from V and 4 bases from J, leaving 16 bases between. The CDR3, as DNA: TGTGCCAGCAGTGGATTCGAGAGGGGCGGCACTGAAGCTTTCTTT. Residues: CASSGFERGGTEAFF.

The rearrangement uses TRBV28 and TRBJ1-2; 7 bases are a match to TRBD1. The J segment lost 4 bases and the V segment lost 2 bases, leaving 19 bases of the junction unmatched. This CDR3 spans 19 amino acids. The germline V gene encodes CDR1 MDHEN and CDR2 SYDVKM. CDR3 bases: TGTGCCAGCAGTTTAGCCCAAGCCCAGGGGGGCCTACTAGCCTATGGCTACACCTTC. Protein sequence: CASSLAQAQGGLLAYGYTF.